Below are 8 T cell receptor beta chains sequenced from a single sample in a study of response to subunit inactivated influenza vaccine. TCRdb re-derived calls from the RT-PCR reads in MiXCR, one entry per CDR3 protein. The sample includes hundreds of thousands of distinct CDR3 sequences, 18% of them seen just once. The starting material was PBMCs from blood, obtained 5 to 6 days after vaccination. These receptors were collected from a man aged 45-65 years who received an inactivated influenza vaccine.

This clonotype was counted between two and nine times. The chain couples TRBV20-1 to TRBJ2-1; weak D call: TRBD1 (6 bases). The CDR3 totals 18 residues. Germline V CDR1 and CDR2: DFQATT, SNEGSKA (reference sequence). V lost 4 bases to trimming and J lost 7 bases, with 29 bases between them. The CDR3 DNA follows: TGCAGTGCTACCGGGCCCAGGTTGGGACAAGGCGGCTATAATGAGCAGTTCTTC. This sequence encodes CSATGPRLGQGGYNEQFF.

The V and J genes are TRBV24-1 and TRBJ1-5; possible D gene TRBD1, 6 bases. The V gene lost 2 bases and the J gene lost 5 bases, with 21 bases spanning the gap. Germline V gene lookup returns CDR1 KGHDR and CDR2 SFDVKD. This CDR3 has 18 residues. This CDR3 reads CATSDSTGTITGYQPQHF. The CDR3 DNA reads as TGTGCCACCAGTGATTCTACAGGGACGATTACCGGGTATCAGCCCCAGCATTTT.

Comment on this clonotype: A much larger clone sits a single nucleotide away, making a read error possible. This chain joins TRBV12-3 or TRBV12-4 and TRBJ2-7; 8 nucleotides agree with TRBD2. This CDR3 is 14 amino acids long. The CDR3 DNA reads TGTGCCAGCAGTTTGACGGGGGGGGTCTACGAGCACTACTTC. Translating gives CASSLTGGVYEHYF.

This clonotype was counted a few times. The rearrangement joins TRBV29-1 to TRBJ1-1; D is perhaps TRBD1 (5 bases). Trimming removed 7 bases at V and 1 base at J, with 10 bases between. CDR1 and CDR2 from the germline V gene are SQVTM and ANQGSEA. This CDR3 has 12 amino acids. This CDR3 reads CSAWGGNTEAFF. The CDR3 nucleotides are TGCAGCGCCTGGGGCGGGAACACTGAAGCTTTCTTT.

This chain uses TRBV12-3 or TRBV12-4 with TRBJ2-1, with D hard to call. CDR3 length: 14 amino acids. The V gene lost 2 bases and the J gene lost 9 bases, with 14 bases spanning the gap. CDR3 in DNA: TGTGCCAGCAGTTTATACAAAGGGTACGGTGAGCAGTTCTTC. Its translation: CASSLYKGYGEQFF.

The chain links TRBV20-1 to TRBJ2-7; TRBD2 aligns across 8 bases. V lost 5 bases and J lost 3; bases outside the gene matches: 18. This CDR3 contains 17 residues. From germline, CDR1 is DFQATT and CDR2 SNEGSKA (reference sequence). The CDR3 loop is CSARPFSTSGYGYEQYF. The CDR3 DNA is TGCAGTGCTCGTCCCTTTTCAACTAGCGGATATGGCTACGAGCAGTACTTC.

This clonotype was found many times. This CDR3 reads CASSRGTSGSNEQFF. In DNA form, the CDR3 reads TGTGCCAGCAGCCGCGGGACTAGCGGGAGCAATGAGCAGTTCTTC. This chain connects TRBV6-1 to TRBJ2-1; 14 bases line up with TRBD2. The germline V gene has CDR1 MNHNS and CDR2 SASEGT. The CDR3 contains 15 residues. The junction had 4 bases not matched to a gene; V was cut back by 6 bases and J by 6 bases.

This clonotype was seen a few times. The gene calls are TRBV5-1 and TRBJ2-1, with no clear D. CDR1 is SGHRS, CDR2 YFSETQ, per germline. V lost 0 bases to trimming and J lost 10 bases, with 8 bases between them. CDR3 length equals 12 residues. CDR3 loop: CASSLDTAEQFF. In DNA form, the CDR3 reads TGCGCCAGCAGCTTGGATACAGCCGAGCAGTTCTTC. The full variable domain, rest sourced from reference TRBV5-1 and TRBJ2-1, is KAGVTQTPRYLIKTRGQQVTLSCSPISGHRSVSWYQQTPGQGLQFLFEYFSETQRNKGNFPGRFSGRQFSNSRSEMNVSTLELGDSALYLCASSLDTAEQFFGPGTRLTVL.